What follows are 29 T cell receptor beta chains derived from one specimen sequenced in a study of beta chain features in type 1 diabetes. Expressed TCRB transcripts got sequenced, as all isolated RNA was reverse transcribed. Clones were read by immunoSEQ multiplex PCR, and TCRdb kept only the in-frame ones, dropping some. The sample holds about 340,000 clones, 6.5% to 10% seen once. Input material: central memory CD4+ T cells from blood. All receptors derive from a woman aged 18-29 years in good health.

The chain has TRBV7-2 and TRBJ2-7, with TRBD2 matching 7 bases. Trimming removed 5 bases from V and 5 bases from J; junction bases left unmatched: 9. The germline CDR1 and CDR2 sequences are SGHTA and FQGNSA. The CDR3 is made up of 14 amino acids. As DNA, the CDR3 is TGTGCCAGCAGCAAAAGACTAGCAGGAGACGAGCAGTACTTC. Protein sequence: CASSKRLAGDEQYF. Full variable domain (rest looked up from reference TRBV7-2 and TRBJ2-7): GAGVSQSPSNKVTEKGKDVELRCDPISGHTALYWYRQSLGQGLEFLIYFQGNSAPDKSGLPSDRFSAERTGGSVSTLTIQRTQQEDSAVYLCASSKRLAGDEQYFGPGTRLTVT.

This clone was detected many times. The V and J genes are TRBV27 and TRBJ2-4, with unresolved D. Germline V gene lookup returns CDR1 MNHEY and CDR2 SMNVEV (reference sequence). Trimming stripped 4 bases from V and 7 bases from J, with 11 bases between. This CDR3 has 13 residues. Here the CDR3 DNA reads TGTGCCAGCAGTTCCACAGTCGGGAACATTCAGTACTTC. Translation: CASSSTVGNIQYF.

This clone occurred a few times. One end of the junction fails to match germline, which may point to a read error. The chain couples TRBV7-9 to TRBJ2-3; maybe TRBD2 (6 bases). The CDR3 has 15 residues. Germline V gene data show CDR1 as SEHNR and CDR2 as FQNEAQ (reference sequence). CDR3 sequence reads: CASSPGTSSTETQYF. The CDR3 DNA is TGTGCCAGCAGCCCCGGGACTTCTTCCACAGAAACGCAGTATTTT.

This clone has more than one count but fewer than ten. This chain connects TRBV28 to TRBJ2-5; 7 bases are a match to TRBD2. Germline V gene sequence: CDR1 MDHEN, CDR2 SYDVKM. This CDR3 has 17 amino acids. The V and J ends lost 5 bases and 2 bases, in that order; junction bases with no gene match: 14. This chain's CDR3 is CASSPAGTIGDQETQYF. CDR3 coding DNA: TGTGCCAGCAGTCCCGCGGGGACTATTGGTGATCAAGAGACCCAGTACTTC.

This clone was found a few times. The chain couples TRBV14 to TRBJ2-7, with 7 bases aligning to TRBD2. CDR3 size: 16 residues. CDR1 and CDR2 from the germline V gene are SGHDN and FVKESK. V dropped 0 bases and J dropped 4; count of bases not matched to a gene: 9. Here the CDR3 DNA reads TGTGCCAGCAGCCAAGATTCGGCGGGGGTATGGTACGAGCAGTACTTC. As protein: CASSQDSAGVWYEQYF.

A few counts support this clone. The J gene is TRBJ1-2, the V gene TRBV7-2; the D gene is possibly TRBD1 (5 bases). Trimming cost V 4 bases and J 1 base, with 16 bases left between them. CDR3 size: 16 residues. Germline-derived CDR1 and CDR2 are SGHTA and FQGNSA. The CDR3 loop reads CASSSRAAGINYGYTF. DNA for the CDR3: TGTGCCAGCAGCTCCCGGGCGGCAGGGATTAACTATGGCTACACCTTC.

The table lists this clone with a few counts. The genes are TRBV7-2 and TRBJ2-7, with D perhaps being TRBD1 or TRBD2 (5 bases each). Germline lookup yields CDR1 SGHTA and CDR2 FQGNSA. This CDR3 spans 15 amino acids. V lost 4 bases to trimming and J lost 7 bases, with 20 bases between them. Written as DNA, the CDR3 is TGTGCCAGCAGCTCGCCAGCGGTCCTTGGGGGTGAGCAGTACTTC. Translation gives CASSSPAVLGGEQYF.

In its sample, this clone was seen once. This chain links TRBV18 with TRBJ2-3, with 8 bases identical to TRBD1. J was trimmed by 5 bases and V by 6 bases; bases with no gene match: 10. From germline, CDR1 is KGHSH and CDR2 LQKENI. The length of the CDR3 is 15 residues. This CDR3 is CASSMDRVKGDTQYF. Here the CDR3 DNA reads TGTGCCAGCTCGATGGACAGGGTAAAGGGAGATACGCAGTATTTT.

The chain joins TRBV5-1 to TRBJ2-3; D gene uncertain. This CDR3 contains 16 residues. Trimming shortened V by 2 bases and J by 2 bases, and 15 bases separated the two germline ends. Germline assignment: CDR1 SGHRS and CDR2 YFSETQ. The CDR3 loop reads CASSFAPVSLTDTQYF. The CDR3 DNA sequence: TGCGCCAGCAGCTTCGCTCCTGTCAGCCTCACAGATACGCAGTATTTT.

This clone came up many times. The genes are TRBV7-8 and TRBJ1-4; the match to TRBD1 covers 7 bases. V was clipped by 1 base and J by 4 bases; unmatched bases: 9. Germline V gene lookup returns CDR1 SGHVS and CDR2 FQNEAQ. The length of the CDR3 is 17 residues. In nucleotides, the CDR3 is TGTGCCAGCAGCTTAGATCAGACAGGGCGCCTTAATGAAAAACTGTTTTTT. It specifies CASSLDQTGRLNEKLFF.

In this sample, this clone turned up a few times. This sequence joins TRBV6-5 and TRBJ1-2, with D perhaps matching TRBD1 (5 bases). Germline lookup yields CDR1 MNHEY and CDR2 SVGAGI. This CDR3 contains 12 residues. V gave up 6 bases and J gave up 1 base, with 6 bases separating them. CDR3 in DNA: TGTGCCAGCAGGACAGTTAACTATGGCTACACCTTC. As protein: CASRTVNYGYTF.

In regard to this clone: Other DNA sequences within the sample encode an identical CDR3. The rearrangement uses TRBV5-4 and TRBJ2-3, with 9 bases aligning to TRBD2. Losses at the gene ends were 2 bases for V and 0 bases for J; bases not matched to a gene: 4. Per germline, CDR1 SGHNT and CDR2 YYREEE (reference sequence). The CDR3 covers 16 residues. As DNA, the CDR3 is TGTGCCAGCAGCTTAGCTAGCGGGGCTAGCACAGATACGCAGTATTTT. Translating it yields CASSLASGASTDTQYF. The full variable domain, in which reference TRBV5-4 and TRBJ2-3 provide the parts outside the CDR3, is ETGVTQSPTHLIKTRGQQVTLRCSSQSGHNTVSWYQQALGQGPQFIFQYYREEENGRGNFPPRFSGLQFPNYSSELNVNALELDDSALYLCASSLASGASTDTQYFGPGTRLTVL.

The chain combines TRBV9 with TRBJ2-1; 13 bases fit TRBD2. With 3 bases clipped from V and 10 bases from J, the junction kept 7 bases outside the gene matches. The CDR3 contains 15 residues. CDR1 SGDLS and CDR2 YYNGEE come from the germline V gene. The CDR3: CASSAGLAGLGEQFF. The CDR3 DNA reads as TGTGCCAGCAGCGCGGGACTAGCGGGGTTGGGGGAGCAGTTCTTC. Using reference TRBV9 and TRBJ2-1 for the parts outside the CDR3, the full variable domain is DSGVTQTPKHLITATGQRVTLRCSPRSGDLSVYWYQQSLDQGLQFLIQYYNGEERAKGNILERFSAQQFPDLHSELNLSSLELGDSALYFCASSAGLAGLGEQFFGPGTRLTVL.

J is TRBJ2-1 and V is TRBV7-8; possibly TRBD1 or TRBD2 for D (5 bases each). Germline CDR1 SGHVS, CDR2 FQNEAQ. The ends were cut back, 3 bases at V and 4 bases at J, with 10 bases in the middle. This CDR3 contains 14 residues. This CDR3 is CASSFRDGYNEQFF. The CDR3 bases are TGTGCCAGCAGCTTTAGGGACGGGTACAATGAGCAGTTCTTC. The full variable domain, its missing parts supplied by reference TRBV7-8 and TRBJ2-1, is GAGVSQSPRYKVAKRGQDVALRCDPISGHVSLFWYQQALGQGPEFLTYFQNEAQLDKSGLPSDRFFAERPEGSVSTLKIQRTQQEDSAVYLCASSFRDGYNEQFFGPGTRLTVL.

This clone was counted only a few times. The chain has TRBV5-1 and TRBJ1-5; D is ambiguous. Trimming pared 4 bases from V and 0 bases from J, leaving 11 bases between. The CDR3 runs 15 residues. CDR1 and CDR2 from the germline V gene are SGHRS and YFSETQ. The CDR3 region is CASSLGGYSNQPQHF. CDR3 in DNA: TGCGCCAGCAGCCTGGGAGGATATAGCAATCAGCCCCAGCATTTT.

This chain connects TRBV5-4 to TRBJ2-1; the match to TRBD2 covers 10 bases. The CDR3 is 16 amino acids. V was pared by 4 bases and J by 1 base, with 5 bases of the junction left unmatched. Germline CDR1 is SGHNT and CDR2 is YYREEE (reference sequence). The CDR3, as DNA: TGTGCCAGCAGCCGATTAGCGGGAGGATCCTACAATGAGCAGTTCTTC. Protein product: CASSRLAGGSYNEQFF. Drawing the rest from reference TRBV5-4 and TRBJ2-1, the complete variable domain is ETGVTQSPTHLIKTRGQQVTLRCSSQSGHNTVSWYQQALGQGPQFIFQYYREEENGRGNFPPRFSGLQFPNYSSELNVNALELDDSALYLCASSRLAGGSYNEQFFGPGTRLTVL.

The CDR3: CASSLGGPGETQYF. CDR3 in DNA: TGTGCCAGCAGCTTGGGAGGGCCCGGGGAGACCCAGTACTTC. The chain is built from TRBV7-9 and TRBJ2-5; 7 bases match TRBD2. The V and J ends lost 3 bases and 5 bases, in that order; junction bases with no gene match: 6. CDR1 and CDR2 (germline): SEHNR, FQNEAQ (reference sequence). CDR3 size: 14 residues. Supplemented by reference TRBV7-9 and TRBJ2-5, the full variable domain reads DTGVSQNPRHKITKRGQNVTFRCDPISEHNRLYWYRQTLGQGPEFLTYFQNEAQLEKSRLLSDRFSAERPKGSFSTLEIQRTEQGDSAMYLCASSLGGPGETQYFGPGTRLLVL.

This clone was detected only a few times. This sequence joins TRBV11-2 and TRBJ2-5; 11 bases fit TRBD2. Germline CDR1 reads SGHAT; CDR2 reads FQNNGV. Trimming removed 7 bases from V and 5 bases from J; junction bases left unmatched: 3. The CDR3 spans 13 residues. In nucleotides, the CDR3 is TGTGCCAGCACCATAGCGGGGGGGGAGACCCAGTACTTC. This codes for CASTIAGGETQYF. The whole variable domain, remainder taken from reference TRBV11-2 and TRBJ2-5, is EAGVAQSPRYKIIEKRQSVAFWCNPISGHATLYWYQQILGQGPKLLIQFQNNGVVDDSQLPKDRFSAERLKGVDSTLKIQPAKLEDSAVYLCASTIAGGETQYFGPGTRLLVL.

CDR3 amino acids: CAISDFGGSGETQYF. DNA of the CDR3: TGTGCCATCAGTGACTTCGGCGGGAGCGGTGAGACCCAGTACTTC. J is TRBJ2-5 and V is TRBV10-3; 7 bases match TRBD2. V lost 3 bases and J lost 5; bases outside the gene matches: 9. The CDR3 totals 15 residues. Germline CDR1 ENHRY, CDR2 SYGVKD.

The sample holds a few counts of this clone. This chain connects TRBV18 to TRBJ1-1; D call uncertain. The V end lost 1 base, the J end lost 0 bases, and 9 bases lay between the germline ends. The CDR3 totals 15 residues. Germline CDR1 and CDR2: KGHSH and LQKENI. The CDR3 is CASSPQTDLNTEAFF. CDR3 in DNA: TGTGCCAGCTCACCACAGACGGACCTGAACACTGAAGCTTTCTTT.

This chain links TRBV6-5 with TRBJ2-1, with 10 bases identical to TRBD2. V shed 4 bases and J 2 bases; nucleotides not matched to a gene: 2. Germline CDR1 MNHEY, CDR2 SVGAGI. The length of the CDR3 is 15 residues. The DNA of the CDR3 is TGTGCCAGCAGTTTCGGACTAGCGGCCTACAATGAGCAGTTCTTC. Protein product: CASSFGLAAYNEQFF.

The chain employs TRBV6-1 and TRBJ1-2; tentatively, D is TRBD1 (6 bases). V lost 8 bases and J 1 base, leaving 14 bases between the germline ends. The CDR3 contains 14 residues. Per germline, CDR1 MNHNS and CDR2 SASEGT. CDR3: CASVQGRLNYGYTF. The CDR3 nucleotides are TGTGCCAGCGTACAGGGAAGGCTTAACTATGGCTACACCTTC.

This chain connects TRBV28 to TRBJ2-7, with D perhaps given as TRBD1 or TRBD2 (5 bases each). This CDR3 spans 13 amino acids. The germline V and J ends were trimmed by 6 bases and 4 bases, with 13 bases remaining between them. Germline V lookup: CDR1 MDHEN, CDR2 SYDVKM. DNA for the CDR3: TGTGCCAGCAGCCTAGGATGGGGGTACGAGCAGTACTTC. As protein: CASSLGWGYEQYF. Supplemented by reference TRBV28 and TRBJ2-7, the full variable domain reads DVKVTQSSRYLVKRTGEKVFLECVQDMDHENMFWYRQDPGLGLRLIYFSYDVKMKEKGDIPEGYSVSREKKERFSLILESASTNQTSMYLCASSLGWGYEQYFGPGTRLTVT.

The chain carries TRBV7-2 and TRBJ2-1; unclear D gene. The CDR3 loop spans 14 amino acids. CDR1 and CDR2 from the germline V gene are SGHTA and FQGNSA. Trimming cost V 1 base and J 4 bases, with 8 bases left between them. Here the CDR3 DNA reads TGTGCCAGCAGCTTAGTTCGGCGGTACAATGAGCAGTTCTTC. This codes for CASSLVRRYNEQFF.

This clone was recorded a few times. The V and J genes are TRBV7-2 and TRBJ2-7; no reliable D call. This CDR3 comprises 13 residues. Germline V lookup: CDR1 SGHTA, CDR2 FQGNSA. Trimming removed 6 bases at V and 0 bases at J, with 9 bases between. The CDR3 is CASRQFGSYEQYF. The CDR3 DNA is TGTGCCAGCAGGCAATTCGGCTCCTACGAGCAGTACTTC. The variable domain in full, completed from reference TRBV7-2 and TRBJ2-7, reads GAGVSQSPSNKVTEKGKDVELRCDPISGHTALYWYRQSLGQGLEFLIYFQGNSAPDKSGLPSDRFSAERTGGSVSTLTIQRTQQEDSAVYLCASRQFGSYEQYFGPGTRLTVT.

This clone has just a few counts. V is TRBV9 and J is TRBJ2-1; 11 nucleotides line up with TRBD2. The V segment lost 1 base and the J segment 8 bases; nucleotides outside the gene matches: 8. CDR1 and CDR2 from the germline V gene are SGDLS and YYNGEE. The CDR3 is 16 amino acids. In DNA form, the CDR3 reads TGTGCCAGCAGCGTATCCTCCGGGACTAGCGGCCATGAGCAGTTCTTC. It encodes CASSVSSGTSGHEQFF.

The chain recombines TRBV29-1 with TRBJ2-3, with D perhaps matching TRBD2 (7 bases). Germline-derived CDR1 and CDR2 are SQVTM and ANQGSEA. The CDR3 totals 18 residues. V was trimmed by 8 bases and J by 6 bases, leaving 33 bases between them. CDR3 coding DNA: TGCAGCCCCTGCCCTGAATCGGGGGGCAGAGTACTCGGGGATACGCAGTATTTT. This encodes CSPCPESGGRVLGDTQYF.

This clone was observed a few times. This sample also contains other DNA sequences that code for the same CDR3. DNA of the CDR3: TGTGCCAGCAGTAGACAGGGTACCTACGAGCAGTACTTC. This gives the protein CASSRQGTYEQYF. The chain joins TRBV2 to TRBJ2-7, with 7 bases identical to TRBD1. Trimming cost V 5 bases and J 2 bases; bases outside gene matches: 3. The CDR3 consists of 13 residues. Looked up from germline, CDR1 is SNHLY and CDR2 is FYNNEI.

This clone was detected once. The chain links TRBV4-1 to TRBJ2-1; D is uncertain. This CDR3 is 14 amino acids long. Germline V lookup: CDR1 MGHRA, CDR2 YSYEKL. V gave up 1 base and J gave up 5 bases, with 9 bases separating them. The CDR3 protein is CASSQVWVDNEQFF. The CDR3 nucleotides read TGCGCCAGCAGCCAAGTATGGGTGGACAATGAGCAGTTCTTC.